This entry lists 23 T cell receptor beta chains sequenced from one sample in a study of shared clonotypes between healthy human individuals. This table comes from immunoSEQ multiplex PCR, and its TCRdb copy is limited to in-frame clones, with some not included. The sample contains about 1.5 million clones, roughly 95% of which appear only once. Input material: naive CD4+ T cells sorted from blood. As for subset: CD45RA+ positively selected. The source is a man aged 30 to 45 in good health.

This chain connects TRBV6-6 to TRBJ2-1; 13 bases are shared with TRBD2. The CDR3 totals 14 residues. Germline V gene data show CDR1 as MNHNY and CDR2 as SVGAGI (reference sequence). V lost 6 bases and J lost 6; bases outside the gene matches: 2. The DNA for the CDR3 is TGTGCCAGCAGCGGACTAGCGGGAGTCAATGAGCAGTTCTTC. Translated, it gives CASSGLAGVNEQFF.

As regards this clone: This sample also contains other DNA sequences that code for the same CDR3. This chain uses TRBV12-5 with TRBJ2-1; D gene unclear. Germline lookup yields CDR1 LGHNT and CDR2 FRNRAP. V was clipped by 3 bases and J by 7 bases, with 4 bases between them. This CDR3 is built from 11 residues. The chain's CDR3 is CASGFLNEQFF. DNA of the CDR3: TGTGCTAGTGGTTTCCTTAATGAGCAGTTCTTC.

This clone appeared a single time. In nucleotides, the CDR3 is TGTGCCAGCAGCTTGGTGCAGCGGCCGGGGGAGCAGTACTTC. This gives the protein CASSLVQRPGEQYF. The chain combines TRBV5-6 with TRBJ2-7, with a weak D call TRBD2 (5 bases). Germline V CDR1 and CDR2: SGHDT, YYEEEE. V was trimmed by 0 bases and J by 7 bases, leaving 14 bases between them. This CDR3 is built from 14 residues.

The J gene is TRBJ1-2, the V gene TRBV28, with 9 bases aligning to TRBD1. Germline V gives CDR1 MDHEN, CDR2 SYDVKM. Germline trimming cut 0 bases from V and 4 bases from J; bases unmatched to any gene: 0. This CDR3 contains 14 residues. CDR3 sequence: CASSLWGQGYGYTF. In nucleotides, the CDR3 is TGTGCCAGCAGTTTATGGGGACAGGGCTATGGCTACACCTTC.

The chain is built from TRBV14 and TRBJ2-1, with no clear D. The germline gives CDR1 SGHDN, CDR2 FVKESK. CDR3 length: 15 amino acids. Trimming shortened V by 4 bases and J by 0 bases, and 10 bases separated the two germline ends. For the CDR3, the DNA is TGTGCCAGCAGCCCCTCCTTAAGCTCCTACAATGAGCAGTTCTTC. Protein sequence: CASSPSLSSYNEQFF. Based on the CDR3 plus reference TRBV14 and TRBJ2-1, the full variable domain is EAGVTQFPSHSVIEKGQTVTLRCDPISGHDNLYWYRRVMGKEIKFLLHFVKESKQDESGMPNNRFLAERTGGTYSTLKVQPAELEDSGVYFCASSPSLSSYNEQFFGPGTRLTVL.

In DNA form, the CDR3 reads TGTGCCAGCAGCTTAGTCCCTGGGACAGACTATGGCTACACCTTC. Residues: CASSLVPGTDYGYTF. This chain links TRBV7-9 with TRBJ1-2; the match to TRBD1 covers 7 bases. Germline lookup yields CDR1 SEHNR and CDR2 FQNEAQ (reference sequence). The CDR3 length is 15 residues. With V trimmed by 1 base and J by 3 bases, 5 bases remained unmatched.

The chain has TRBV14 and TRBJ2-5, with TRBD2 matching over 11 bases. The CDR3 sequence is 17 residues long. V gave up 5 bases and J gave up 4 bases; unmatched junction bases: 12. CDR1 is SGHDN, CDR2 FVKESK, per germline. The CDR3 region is CASSFRLTSGRGETQYF. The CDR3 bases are TGTGCCAGCAGCTTCAGGCTTACTAGCGGGAGAGGAGAGACCCAGTACTTC.

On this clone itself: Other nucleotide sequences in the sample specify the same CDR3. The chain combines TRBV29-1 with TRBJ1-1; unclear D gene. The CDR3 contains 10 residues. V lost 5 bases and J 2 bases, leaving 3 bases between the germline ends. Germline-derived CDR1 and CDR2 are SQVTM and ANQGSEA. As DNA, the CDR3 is TGCAGCGTTCGTAACACTGAAGCTTTCTTT. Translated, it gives CSVRNTEAFF.

DNA of the CDR3: TGTGCCAGCAGTTTGAGCGGGAGAGGTAAAGAGCAGTTCTTC. This translates into CASSLSGRGKEQFF. The chain is built from TRBV7-8 and TRBJ2-1; 8 bases match TRBD2. The V gene's germline CDR1 is SGHVS and CDR2 FQNEAQ. V trimming: 6 bases; J trimming: 10 bases; junction bases outside the gene matches: 11. The CDR3 is 14 residues long.

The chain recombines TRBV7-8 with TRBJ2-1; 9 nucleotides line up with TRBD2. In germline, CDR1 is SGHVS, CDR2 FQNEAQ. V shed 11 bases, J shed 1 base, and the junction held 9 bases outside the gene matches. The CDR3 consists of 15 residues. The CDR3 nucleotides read TGTGCCGGTAGCGGGAGAGTTGGGTCCTACAATGAGCAGTTCTTC. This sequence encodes CAGSGRVGSYNEQFF.

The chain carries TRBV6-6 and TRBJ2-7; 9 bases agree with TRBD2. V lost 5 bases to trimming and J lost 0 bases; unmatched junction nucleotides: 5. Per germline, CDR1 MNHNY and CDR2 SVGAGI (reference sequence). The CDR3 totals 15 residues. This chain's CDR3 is CASSNQREASYEQYF. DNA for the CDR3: TGTGCCAGCAGTAACCAGCGGGAGGCCTCCTACGAGCAGTACTTC.

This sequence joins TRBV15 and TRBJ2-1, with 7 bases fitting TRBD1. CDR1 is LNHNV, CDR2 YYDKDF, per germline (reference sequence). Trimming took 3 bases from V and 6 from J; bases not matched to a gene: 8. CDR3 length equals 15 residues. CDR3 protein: CATSRDRHEGNEQFF. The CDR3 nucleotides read TGTGCCACCAGCAGGGACAGGCATGAGGGCAATGAGCAGTTCTTC. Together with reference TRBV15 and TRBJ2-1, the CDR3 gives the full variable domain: DAMVIQNPRYQVTQFGKPVTLSCSQTLNHNVMYWYQQKSSQAPKLLFHYYDKDFNNEADTPDNFQSRRPNTSFCFLDIRSPGLGDTAMYLCATSRDRHEGNEQFFGPGTRLTVL.

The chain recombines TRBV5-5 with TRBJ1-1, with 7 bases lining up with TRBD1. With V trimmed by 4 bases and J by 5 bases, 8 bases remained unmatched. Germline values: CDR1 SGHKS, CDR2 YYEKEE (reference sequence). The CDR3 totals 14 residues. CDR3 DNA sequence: TGTGCCAGCAGCCTCTGGACAGGAGGGACTGAAGCTTTCTTT. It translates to CASSLWTGGTEAFF.

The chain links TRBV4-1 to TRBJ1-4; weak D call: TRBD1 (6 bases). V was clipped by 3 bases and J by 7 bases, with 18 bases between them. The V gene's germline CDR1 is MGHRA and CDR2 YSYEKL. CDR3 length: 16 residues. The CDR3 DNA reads TGCGCCAGCAGCCATGTATCTCAGGGGTTTGGTGAAAAACTGTTTTTT. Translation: CASSHVSQGFGEKLFF.

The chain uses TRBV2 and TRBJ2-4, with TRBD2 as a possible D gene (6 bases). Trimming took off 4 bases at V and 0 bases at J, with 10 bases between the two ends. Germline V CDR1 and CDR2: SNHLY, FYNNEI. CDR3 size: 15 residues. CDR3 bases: TGTGCCAGCAGTGTCTCTAGCGTAGCCAAAAACATTCAGTACTTC. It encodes CASSVSSVAKNIQYF. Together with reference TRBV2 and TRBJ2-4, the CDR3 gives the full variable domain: EPEVTQTPSHQVTQMGQEVILRCVPISNHLYFYWYRQILGQKVEFLVSFYNNEISEKSEIFDDQFSVERPDGSNFTLKIRSTKLEDSAMYFCASSVSSVAKNIQYFGAGTRLSVL.

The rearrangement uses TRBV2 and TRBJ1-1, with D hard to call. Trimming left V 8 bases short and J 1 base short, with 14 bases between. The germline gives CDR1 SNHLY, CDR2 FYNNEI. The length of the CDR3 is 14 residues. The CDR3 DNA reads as TGTGCCAGCTCAAATCGGCACCGGAACACTGAAGCTTTCTTT. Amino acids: CASSNRHRNTEAFF.

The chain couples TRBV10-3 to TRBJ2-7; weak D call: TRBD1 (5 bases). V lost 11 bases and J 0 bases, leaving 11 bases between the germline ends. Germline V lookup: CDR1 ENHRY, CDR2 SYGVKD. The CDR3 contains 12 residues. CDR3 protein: CAVSGISYEQYF. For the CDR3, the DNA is TGTGCCGTCTCAGGGATCTCCTACGAGCAGTACTTC.

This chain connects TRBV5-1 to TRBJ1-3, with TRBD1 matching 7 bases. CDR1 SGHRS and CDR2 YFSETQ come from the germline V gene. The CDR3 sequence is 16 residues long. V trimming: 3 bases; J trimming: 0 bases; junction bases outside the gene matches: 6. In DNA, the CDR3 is TGCGCCAGCAGCTCATCCGGGACAGCCTCTGGAAACACCATATATTTT. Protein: CASSSSGTASGNTIYF.

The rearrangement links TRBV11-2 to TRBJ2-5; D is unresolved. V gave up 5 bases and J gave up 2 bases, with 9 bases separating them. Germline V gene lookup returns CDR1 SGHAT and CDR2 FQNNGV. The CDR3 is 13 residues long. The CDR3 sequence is CASSPRHQETQYF. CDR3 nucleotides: TGTGCCAGCAGCCCACGACATCAAGAGACCCAGTACTTC.

The CDR3 DNA reads as TGTGCCAGCAGTTTATTCCGAGGGATTACCTACGAGCAGTACTTC. This gives the protein CASSLFRGITYEQYF. The chain carries TRBV28 and TRBJ2-7; perhaps TRBD2 as D (5 bases). The germline V gene has CDR1 MDHEN and CDR2 SYDVKM. The CDR3 is made up of 15 amino acids. V lost 1 base and J lost 2, with 12 bases in between.

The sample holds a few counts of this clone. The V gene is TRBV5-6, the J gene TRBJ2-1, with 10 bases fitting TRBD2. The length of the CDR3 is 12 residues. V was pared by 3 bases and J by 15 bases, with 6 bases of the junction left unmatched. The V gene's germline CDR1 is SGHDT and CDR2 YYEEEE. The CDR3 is CASSWGLANPFF. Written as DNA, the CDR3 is TGTGCCAGCAGCTGGGGACTAGCGAATCCGTTCTTC.

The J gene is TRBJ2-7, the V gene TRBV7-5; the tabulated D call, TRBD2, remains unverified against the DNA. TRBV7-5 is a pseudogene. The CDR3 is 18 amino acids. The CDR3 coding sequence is TGTGTCAGAAGCCCGCCGACTAGCGGGAGGTCGAGCTCCTACGAGCAGTACTTC. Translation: CVRSPPTSGRSSSYEQYF.

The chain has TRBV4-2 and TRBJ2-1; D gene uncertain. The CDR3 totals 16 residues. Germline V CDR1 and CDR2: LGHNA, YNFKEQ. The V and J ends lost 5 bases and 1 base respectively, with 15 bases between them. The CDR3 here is CASSFRTSRSYNEQFF. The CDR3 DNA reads TGTGCCAGCAGCTTCCGGACCAGTAGATCCTACAATGAGCAGTTCTTC.